The 21 T cell receptor beta chains below all came from one sample that was sequenced in a study of memory CD4+ T cells and cytomegalovirus serostatus. The sort gate was single viable CD3+CD4+CD8-CD45RO+ cells for memory CD4+ T cells. Libraries were prepared by immunoSEQ multiplex PCR; TCRdb keeps only in-frame clonotypes and omits some of them. The sample yields around 45,000 clones, roughly 80% seen once. The sequenced material came from memory CD4+ T cells from blood. The receptors come from an adult in good health and CMV-seronegative.

The chain has TRBV5-1 and TRBJ1-2; D not certain. There are 13 residues in the CDR3. The germline gives CDR1 SGHRS, CDR2 YFSETQ. V shed 4 bases and J shed 4 bases, with 11 bases lying between them. This chain's CDR3 is CASSDGSGYGYTF. The DNA of the CDR3 is TGCGCCAGCAGCGACGGATCGGGCTATGGCTACACCTTC.

J is TRBJ2-7 and V is TRBV30; 9 nucleotides agree with TRBD2. The trim removed 4 bases at V and 3 bases at J, leaving 7 bases unmatched. The CDR3 consists of 14 residues. Germline assignment: CDR1 GTSNPN and CDR2 SVGIG (reference sequence). As DNA, the CDR3 is TGTGCCTGGATCAAGACTAGCGGCTTCTACGAGCAGTACTTC. This gives the protein CAWIKTSGFYEQYF.

The chain joins TRBV18 to TRBJ1-3; 8 nucleotides line up with TRBD1. CDR1 and CDR2 from the germline V gene are KGHSH and LQKENI. This CDR3 contains 18 residues. V gave up 0 bases and J gave up 4 bases; unmatched junction bases: 11. CDR3: CASSPPDSQGARGNTIYF. Written as DNA, the CDR3 is TGTGCCAGCTCACCACCGGATTCTCAGGGGGCTAGAGGAAACACCATATATTTT.

The chain links TRBV9 to TRBJ2-2; 8 positions agree with TRBD2. The CDR3 has 15 residues. V lost 0 bases and J lost 7; bases outside the gene matches: 5. Germline V gives CDR1 SGDLS, CDR2 YYNGEE. CDR3 residues: CASSVAGGPDGELFF. The CDR3 bases are TGTGCCAGCAGCGTAGCGGGGGGGCCAGACGGGGAGCTGTTTTTT.

This rearrangement joins TRBV4-2 to TRBJ2-5; D gene uncertain. The CDR3 has 13 amino acids. Germline V gene sequence: CDR1 LGHNA, CDR2 YNFKEQ. V lost 0 bases to trimming and J lost 9 bases, with 11 bases between them. CDR3 residues: CASSQEDQQAQYF. DNA of the CDR3: TGTGCCAGCAGCCAAGAGGACCAGCAGGCCCAGTACTTC.

The gene calls are TRBV5-1 and TRBJ1-1; D may be TRBD1 (6 bases). V was cut by 4 bases and J by 6 bases, with 16 bases left in between. The CDR3 is 14 amino acids. Germline CDR1 is SGHRS and CDR2 is YFSETQ. The CDR3 sequence: CASSLDPGGSEAFF. In DNA, the CDR3 is TGCGCCAGCAGCCTTGATCCGGGGGGCTCTGAAGCTTTCTTT.

The chain couples TRBV5-4 to TRBJ2-1; the D gene could be TRBD1 or TRBD2 (5 bases each). Trimming left V 4 bases short and J 5 bases short, with 19 bases between. CDR3 length: 16 amino acids. From germline, CDR1 is SGHNT and CDR2 YYREEE (reference sequence). For the CDR3, the DNA is TGTGCCAGCAGCGTCGGACTCTCTTCAGGGCACAATGAGCAGTTCTTC. Its protein product is CASSVGLSSGHNEQFF.

The chain employs TRBV9 and TRBJ2-6; D unclear. Germline V gives CDR1 SGDLS, CDR2 YYNGEE. The V gene lost 3 bases and the J gene lost 0 bases, with 4 bases spanning the gap. This CDR3 is 14 amino acids long. The chain's CDR3 is CASSAYSGANVLTF. CDR3 coding DNA: TGTGCCAGCAGCGCTTACTCTGGGGCCAACGTCCTGACTTTC.

V and J are TRBV2 and TRBJ2-2, with 7 bases identical to TRBD1. V lost 8 bases and J lost 1; bases outside the gene matches: 4. The CDR3 is made up of 14 amino acids. The germline gives CDR1 SNHLY, CDR2 FYNNEI. For the CDR3, the DNA is TGTGCCAGCCGGGACAGCGAGAACACCGGGGAGCTGTTTTTT. Protein product: CASRDSENTGELFF.

The chain combines TRBV4-1 with TRBJ1-1; TRBD1 agrees at 7 bases. Per the germline V gene, CDR1 is MGHRA and CDR2 is YSYEKL. Trimming removed 6 bases from V and 0 bases from J; junction bases left unmatched: 7. CDR3 length: 15 amino acids. The CDR3 bases are TGCGCCAGCAGTTGGGACAGAGCCATGAACACTGAAGCTTTCTTT. It is translated as CASSWDRAMNTEAFF.

This sequence joins TRBV6-1 and TRBJ2-1; no reliable D call. Trimming cost V 1 base and J 3 bases, with 1 base left between them. This CDR3 spans 12 amino acids. From germline, CDR1 is MNHNS and CDR2 SASEGT. This CDR3 is CASSEDYNEQFF. The CDR3 region has the DNA TGTGCCAGCAGTGAAGACTACAATGAGCAGTTCTTC.

The chain recombines TRBV18 with TRBJ2-2; D gene uncertain. Germline values: CDR1 KGHSH, CDR2 LQKENI. The germline V and J ends were trimmed by 1 base and 5 bases, with 8 bases remaining between them. The CDR3 consists of 14 residues. The CDR3 loop reads CASSPRSGTGELFF. CDR3 DNA sequence: TGTGCCAGCTCACCACGATCTGGGACCGGGGAGCTGTTTTTT.

This clone has more than one count but fewer than ten. V gene TRBV2 combines with J gene TRBJ1-5; D not certain. V lost 3 bases to trimming and J lost 3 bases, with 9 bases between them. The CDR3 is 14 amino acids. Per the germline V gene, CDR1 is SNHLY and CDR2 is FYNNEI. The CDR3 reads CASSDFGYNQPQHF. The DNA for the CDR3 is TGTGCCAGCAGTGACTTTGGGTACAATCAGCCCCAGCATTTT.

The gene calls are TRBV5-1 and TRBJ1-2; 9 bases align to TRBD1. This CDR3 contains 15 residues. Germline values: CDR1 SGHRS, CDR2 YFSETQ. The V and J ends lost 3 bases and 8 bases, in that order; junction bases with no gene match: 11. The CDR3, as DNA: TGCGCCAGCAGCTCAGATTCCGGGACAGGGAAAGGCTACACCTTC. Protein sequence: CASSSDSGTGKGYTF.

The chain recombines TRBV5-1 with TRBJ1-6, with a possible D match to TRBD1 (5 bases). The V and J ends lost 1 base and 5 bases respectively, with 10 bases between them. This CDR3 is 15 amino acids long. Germline loops: CDR1 SGHRS, CDR2 YFSETQ. CDR3 sequence reads: CASSLLAGDNSPLHF. CDR3 DNA: TGCGCCAGCAGCTTGCTAGCGGGGGATAATTCACCCCTCCACTTT.

The genes are TRBV5-1 and TRBJ2-5, with TRBD1 matching over 9 bases. V lost 3 bases, J lost 4 bases, and 7 bases stayed unmatched. CDR3 size: 15 residues. Germline V gene lookup returns CDR1 SGHRS and CDR2 YFSETQ. CDR3 region: CASSSLTGGGETQYF. As DNA, the CDR3 is TGCGCCAGCAGCTCCCTAACAGGGGGCGGAGAGACCCAGTACTTC.

The J gene is TRBJ2-1, the V gene TRBV11-2; 7 bases map to TRBD1. The V and J ends lost 5 bases and 9 bases, in that order; junction bases with no gene match: 13. The CDR3 spans 15 residues. Germline loops: CDR1 SGHAT, CDR2 FQNNGV. Here the CDR3 DNA reads TGTGCCAGCAGCCCGGGACAGAGATACAATGTTGAGCAGTTCTTC. Its protein product is CASSPGQRYNVEQFF. The full variable domain, completed using reference TRBV11-2 and TRBJ2-1, is EAGVAQSPRYKIIEKRQSVAFWCNPISGHATLYWYQQILGQGPKLLIQFQNNGVVDDSQLPKDRFSAERLKGVDSTLKIQPAKLEDSAVYLCASSPGQRYNVEQFFGPGTRLTVL.

In its sample, this clone was seen a few times. This chain joins TRBV19 and TRBJ1-1; 9 nucleotides match TRBD1. Germline loops: CDR1 LNHDA, CDR2 SQIVND (reference sequence). Trimming at V came to 3 bases and at J to 4 bases, leaving 9 bases not matched to a gene. CDR3 length equals 16 residues. This CDR3 is CASSMGTGKLGTEAFF. In nucleotides, the CDR3 is TGTGCCAGTAGTATGGGGACAGGGAAGTTGGGCACTGAAGCTTTCTTT.

The chain joins TRBV6-7 to TRBJ1-2; 10 bases agree with TRBD1. TRBV6-7 is treated as an ORF (open reading frame) with a function not yet certain. Germline trimming cut 2 bases from V and 0 bases from J; bases unmatched to any gene: 3. CDR3 size: 16 residues. The CDR3 protein is CASSYGTGDSNYGYTF. CDR3 bases: TGTGCCAGCAGTTACGGGACAGGGGATTCTAACTATGGCTACACCTTC.

The chain is built from TRBV27 and TRBJ2-3; no clear D gene. This CDR3 region has 13 residues. V was clipped by 0 bases and J by 5 bases, with 6 bases between them. CDR1 and CDR2 (germline): MNHEY, SMNVEV (reference sequence). The CDR3 reads CASSLSWEDTQYF. CDR3 DNA: TGTGCCAGCAGTTTATCCTGGGAAGATACGCAGTATTTT.

J is TRBJ2-7 and V is TRBV5-4; D might be TRBD1 or TRBD2, each matching 5 bases. Germline CDR1 reads SGHNT; CDR2 reads YYREEE (reference sequence). Trimming removed 4 bases from V and 0 bases from J, with 11 bases in between. The CDR3 contains 14 residues. This CDR3 reads CASSPGTDSYEQYF. CDR3 in DNA: TGTGCCAGCAGCCCCGGGACGGACTCCTACGAGCAGTACTTC.